The rows below give T cell receptor beta chains drawn from one sample of a study of cytomegalovirus exposure and HLA in healthy donors. TCRdb's copy holds only in-frame clones and misses some; the assay was immunoSEQ multiplex PCR. There are roughly 100,000 clones in the sample; approximately 85% occur only once, and roughly 1.5% lies in the top ten. The sample consisted of PBMCs. The receptors here all came from a man in his fifties or sixties in good health and CMV-seronegative. CDR3s include the opening cysteine and the closing phenylalanine or tryptophan. Size tells how often a clone was seen (once, few, many) or the class of an expanded clone, and some rows leave it out.

CASSLTRGLGTDTQYF	.	TRBV10-1	TRBJ2-3
CASSSASPGEQYF	once	TRBV7-6	TRBJ2-7
CASSAFHTGELFF	.	TRBV9	TRBJ2-2
CASSPDSNYGYTF	.	TRBV9	TRBJ1-2
CASSLDSLMLEAFF	.	TRBV7-8	TRBJ1-1
CASSLRNEQFF	.	TRBV11-1	TRBJ2-1
CAWSAYRNQPQHF	once	TRBV30	TRBJ1-5
CASSIRGHPYNEQFF	few	TRBV19	TRBJ2-1
CASTGGPYEQYF	few	TRBV19	TRBJ2-7
CASSLDRGVHGELFF	.	TRBV5-5	TRBJ2-2
CAWGQGFSYEQYF	.	TRBV30	TRBJ2-7
CASTAGPEDTQYF	.	TRBV27	TRBJ2-3
CASSETGTQHF	.	TRBV2	TRBJ1-5
CASSPGGSGANVLTF	.	TRBV11-3	TRBJ2-6
CASRSGSSTDTQYF	.	TRBV2	TRBJ2-3
CASSLTPLTDPTQGGYTF	few	TRBV5-1	TRBJ1-2
CASRKTSGGDTGELFF	.	TRBV7-9	TRBJ2-2
CATFGGGLSTDTQYF	.	TRBV5-4	TRBJ2-3
CAIRDRGTANYGYTF	.	TRBV19	TRBJ1-2
CASSTNSGGTTDTQYF	.	TRBV19	TRBJ2-3
CASSLGLAGGHTYNEQFF	once	TRBV4-1	TRBJ2-1
CASSPWGSRGGNQETQYF	.	TRBV10-2	TRBJ2-5
CASSVGQSANSPLHF	.	TRBV9	TRBJ1-6
CASSLLRGSNYGYTF	.	TRBV14	TRBJ1-2
CASSQQDIQYF	.	TRBV18	TRBJ2-4